This TCR beta chain originates from a study of T cell responses to AZD1222 COVID-19 vaccine. CDR1 is SGHDN, CDR2 FVKESK, per germline. This CDR3 contains 14 residues. Germline trimming cut 5 bases from V and 4 bases from J; bases unmatched to any gene: 5. Data came from immunoSEQ multiplex PCR; TCRdb stores just in-frame clones and leaves some out. The top ten clones hold about 1.2% of a sample with approximately 110,000 clones, about nine tenths of them seen once. This chain connects TRBV14 to TRBJ1-2, with 9 bases aligning to TRBD1. The TCR was taken from an adult in good health. The sample consisted of peripheral blood, taken on day 0 of AZD1222 vaccination. In DNA form, the CDR3 reads TGTGCCAGCAGCGCTACGGGACAGGGCTATGGCTACACCTTC. Residues: CASSATGQGYGYTF.